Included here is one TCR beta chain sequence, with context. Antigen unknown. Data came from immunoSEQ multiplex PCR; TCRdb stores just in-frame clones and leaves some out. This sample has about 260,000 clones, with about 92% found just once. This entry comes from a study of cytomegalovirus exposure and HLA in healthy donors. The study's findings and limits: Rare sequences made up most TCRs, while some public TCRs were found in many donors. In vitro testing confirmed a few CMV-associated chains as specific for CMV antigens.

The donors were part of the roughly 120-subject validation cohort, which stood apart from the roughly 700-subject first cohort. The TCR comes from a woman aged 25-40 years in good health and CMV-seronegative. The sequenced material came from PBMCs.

This CDR3 reads CASSPNGGYEQYF. The CDR3 region has the DNA TGTGCCAGCAGCCCCAACGGCGGCTACGAGCAGTACTTC. The gene calls are TRBV27 and TRBJ2-7; D unclear. Germline loops: CDR1 MNHEY, CDR2 SMNVEV (reference sequence). V lost 6 bases and J 3 bases, leaving 12 bases between the germline ends. The CDR3 runs to 13 residues.